A single sample is the source of the 26 T cell receptor beta chains below, sequenced in a study of blood T cell repertoires in COVID-19. The assay was immunoSEQ multiplex PCR, and TCRdb's table has in-frame clones only and misses some. The sample lists some 100,000 clones; approximately 89% were seen once. What was sequenced was peripheral blood. The source of these receptors is a man over 45 with active COVID-19.

The chain uses TRBV23-1 and TRBJ2-3; D perhaps matches TRBD1 (5 bases). TRBV23-1 belongs to the ORF category, with a function that is uncertain. V shed 1 base and J shed 2 bases, with 34 bases lying between them. This CDR3 spans 23 amino acids. CDR3 coding DNA: TGCGCCAGCAGTCAATGTTCTCGCAGGGTCTCAAATTGGTTAACAGGCGACACAGATACGCAGTATTTT. Amino acid sequence: CASSQCSRRVSNWLTGDTDTQYF.

The chain uses TRBV12-5 and TRBJ2-3; 7 bases map to TRBD2. Trimming cost V 1 base and J 4 bases; bases outside gene matches: 2. The CDR3 length is 14 residues. CDR1 and CDR2 (germline): LGHNT, FRNRAP. CDR3 nucleotide sequence: TGTGCTAGTGGTTTGGATACTAGCGCAGATACGCAGTATTTT. Translating gives CASGLDTSADTQYF.

The chain uses TRBV27 and TRBJ1-2, with D perhaps matching TRBD1 (5 bases). Germline V gene lookup returns CDR1 MNHEY and CDR2 SMNVEV (reference sequence). The V end was cut by 5 bases, the J end by 1 base, with 14 bases between. CDR3 length: 15 residues. The CDR3 here is CASSPWGQNNYGYTF. CDR3 coding DNA: TGTGCCAGCAGTCCTTGGGGCCAAAATAACTATGGCTACACCTTC.

The rearrangement uses TRBV7-6 and TRBJ2-3; D may be TRBD1 (6 bases). The CDR3 loop spans 15 amino acids. V was trimmed by 1 base and J by 5 bases, leaving 13 bases between them. The V gene's germline CDR1 is SGHVS and CDR2 FNYEAQ. CDR3 in DNA: TGTGCCAGCAGCTTAGGGGGCAGGGGTGAAGATACGCAGTATTTT. Amino acid sequence: CASSLGGRGEDTQYF.

This clone has more than one count but fewer than ten. The V and J genes are TRBV6-1 and TRBJ1-1; D not resolved. V lost 1 base and J lost 2, with 5 bases in between. CDR3 length equals 13 residues. CDR1 MNHNS and CDR2 SASEGT come from the germline V gene. The CDR3: CASSEVPNTEAFF. The CDR3 nucleotides read TGTGCCAGCAGTGAAGTCCCTAACACTGAAGCTTTCTTT.

This clone came up a few times. The chain employs TRBV5-1 and TRBJ1-2, with a possible D match to TRBD1 (5 bases). Germline V gene lookup returns CDR1 SGHRS and CDR2 YFSETQ. CDR3 length equals 13 residues. V lost 2 bases, J lost 4 bases, and 9 bases lay in between. The CDR3 region has the DNA TGCGCCAGCAGCTTTGAGACAGCCTATGGCTACACCTTC. Its protein product is CASSFETAYGYTF.

The genes are TRBV3-1 (or the pseudogene TRBV3-2) and TRBJ1-1, with TRBD1 matching over 8 bases. The J segment lost 14 bases and the V segment lost 4 bases, leaving 21 bases of the junction unmatched. The CDR3 loop spans 16 amino acids. Per the germline V gene, CDR1 is LGHDT and CDR2 is YNNKEL (reference sequence). The CDR3 protein is CASSPTTTKATGDKFF. The CDR3 DNA sequence: TGTGCCAGCAGCCCCACAACGACCAAAGCGACAGGGGATAAGTTCTTT.

The chain carries TRBV9 and TRBJ2-2; D is ambiguous. V dropped 3 bases and J dropped 6 bases, with 12 bases sitting between them. The CDR3 contains 14 residues. Looked up from germline, CDR1 is SGDLS and CDR2 is YYNGEE. CDR3 nucleotides: TGTGCCAGCAGCGCCTCGAGCGCACCCGGGGAGCTGTTTTTT. Its translation: CASSASSAPGELFF.

This clone was found once. V gene TRBV28 combines with J gene TRBJ1-1; tentative D call: TRBD1 (5 bases). The V gene lost 8 bases and the J gene lost 1 base, with 17 bases spanning the gap. Germline values: CDR1 MDHEN, CDR2 SYDVKM. CDR3 size: 15 residues. CDR3 coding DNA: TGTGCCAGCTATAACCCCGGGGGGAGGAACACTGAAGCTTTCTTT. Translated, it gives CASYNPGGRNTEAFF.

This chain joins TRBV6-2 or TRBV6-3 and TRBJ2-1, with 10 bases aligning to TRBD2. J lost 14 bases, V lost 6 bases, and 16 bases had no gene match. The CDR3 extends over 15 amino acids. The germline CDR1 and CDR2 sequences are MNHEY and SVGEGT. The CDR3 region is CASSYKRTSGALEFF. The CDR3 DNA sequence: TGTGCCAGCAGCTATAAGAGAACTAGCGGGGCCTTAGAGTTCTTC.

The gene calls are TRBV29-1 and TRBJ1-1; D remains unclear. This CDR3 has 16 amino acids. The V end lost 6 bases, the J end lost 0 bases, and 20 bases lay between the germline ends. Germline CDR1 is SQVTM and CDR2 is ANQGSEA. The CDR3 spells CSVTHGRAGLNTEAFF. The CDR3 DNA is TGCAGCGTAACCCATGGGCGGGCAGGCCTGAACACTGAAGCTTTCTTT.

This chain joins TRBV24-1 and TRBJ1-2, with a possible D match to TRBD1 (5 bases). The V gene lost 5 bases and the J gene lost 4 bases, with 10 bases spanning the gap. The length of the CDR3 is 13 residues. Germline assignment: CDR1 KGHDR and CDR2 SFDVKD. CDR3 sequence: CATSVGDFYGYTF. The DNA of the CDR3 is TGTGCCACCAGTGTTGGGGACTTCTATGGCTACACCTTC.

About this clone itself: At one end, the junction sequence differs from germline, possibly due to a read error. The chain couples TRBV2 to TRBJ2-1; no clear D. Germline lookup yields CDR1 SNHLY and CDR2 FYNNEI. The CDR3 consists of 15 residues. The CDR3 region is CASREDHNLANEQFF. The DNA for the CDR3 is TGTGCCAGCAGAGAAGACCACAACCTGGCCAATGAGCAGTTCTTC.

J is TRBJ2-7 and V is TRBV6-1, with TRBD2 matching 9 bases. The CDR3 has 18 amino acids. J was trimmed by 7 bases and V by 2 bases; bases with no gene match: 18. Germline assignment: CDR1 MNHNS and CDR2 SASEGT. The CDR3 nucleotides are TGTGCCAGCAGTGAATTGATATCGAGCGGGGGGCCGATTGGGGAGCAGTACTTC. This translates into CASSELISSGGPIGEQYF.

The V and J genes are TRBV5-1 and TRBJ1-3; D is unclear. V lost 0 bases and J 1 base, leaving 11 bases between the germline ends. The CDR3 spans 16 residues. Germline CDR1 SGHRS, CDR2 YFSETQ. CDR3 sequence reads: CASSLAGYTSGNTIYF. The CDR3 nucleotides read TGCGCCAGCAGCTTGGCAGGCTACACTTCTGGAAACACCATATATTTT. The full variable domain, completed using reference TRBV5-1 and TRBJ1-3, is KAGVTQTPRYLIKTRGQQVTLSCSPISGHRSVSWYQQTPGQGLQFLFEYFSETQRNKGNFPGRFSGRQFSNSRSEMNVSTLELGDSALYLCASSLAGYTSGNTIYFGEGSWLTVV.

The chain uses TRBV19 and TRBJ2-3; TRBD1 might be the D (6 bases). V lost 3 bases and J 6 bases, leaving 16 bases between the germline ends. The CDR3 extends over 15 amino acids. Germline V lookup: CDR1 LNHDA, CDR2 SQIVND (reference sequence). In nucleotides, the CDR3 is TGTGCCAGTAGTATGTCAGGACAGAGCTATGATACGCAGTATTTT. Its protein is CASSMSGQSYDTQYF.

The chain uses TRBV5-1 and TRBJ2-2; D remains unclear. Per the germline V gene, CDR1 is SGHRS and CDR2 is YFSETQ. V was trimmed by 0 bases and J by 1 base, leaving 4 bases between them. The length of the CDR3 is 14 residues. CDR3 in amino acids: CASSLGQNTGELFF. CDR3 DNA: TGCGCCAGCAGCTTGGGACAGAACACCGGGGAGCTGTTTTTT.

The chain recombines TRBV6-5 with TRBJ1-2; 12 bases are a match to TRBD1. CDR3 length: 15 residues. The V and J ends lost 2 bases and 8 bases, in that order; junction bases with no gene match: 6. Germline assignment: CDR1 MNHEY and CDR2 SVGAGI. CDR3 in amino acids: CASSYGTGGVNGYTF. The DNA of the CDR3 is TGTGCCAGCAGTTACGGGACAGGGGGCGTAAACGGCTACACCTTC.

In nucleotides, the CDR3 is TGTGCCACCAGTGATTCGGGACACAAGAACACCGGGGAGCTGTTTTTT. This translates into CATSDSGHKNTGELFF. The genes are TRBV24-1 and TRBJ2-2; D is possibly TRBD1 (6 bases). The V and J ends lost 2 bases and 1 base respectively, with 10 bases between them. The CDR3 is made up of 16 amino acids. Germline V gives CDR1 KGHDR, CDR2 SFDVKD.

The gene calls are TRBV5-1 and TRBJ1-1, with TRBD1 matching 10 bases. This CDR3 region has 15 residues. In germline, CDR1 is SGHRS, CDR2 YFSETQ. Germline trimming cut 0 bases from V and 3 bases from J; bases unmatched to any gene: 2. The CDR3 loop is CASSLGDRGYTEAFF. CDR3 DNA sequence: TGCGCCAGCAGCTTGGGGGACAGGGGTTACACTGAAGCTTTCTTT.

This clone has more than one count but fewer than ten. The rearrangement links TRBV6-6 to TRBJ1-1; 10 nucleotides match TRBD1. Germline V gene data show CDR1 as MNHNY and CDR2 as SVGAGI (reference sequence). The CDR3 loop spans 13 amino acids. Losses at the gene ends were 7 bases for V and 5 bases for J; bases not matched to a gene: 4. Written as DNA, the CDR3 is TGTGCCAGCATGGGACAGGGGAAGACTGAAGCTTTCTTT. Translated: CASMGQGKTEAFF.

This clone showed up just a few times. The chain carries TRBV18 and TRBJ2-7; maybe TRBD1 (6 bases). The V and J ends lost 6 bases and 4 bases respectively, with 10 bases between them. This CDR3 spans 12 amino acids. CDR1 is KGHSH, CDR2 LQKENI, per germline. The CDR3 loop reads CASSQQGYEQYF. The CDR3 coding sequence is TGTGCCAGCTCTCAACAGGGATACGAGCAGTACTTC.

The chain links TRBV2 to TRBJ2-6; D possibly corresponds to TRBD1 (6 bases). Germline lookup yields CDR1 SNHLY and CDR2 FYNNEI. This CDR3 comprises 16 residues. V lost 6 bases to trimming and J lost 2 bases, with 14 bases between them. The CDR3 spells CASSHTYRAGANVLTF. Written as DNA, the CDR3 is TGTGCCAGCAGCCATACATACAGGGCTGGGGCCAACGTCCTGACTTTC.

This chain links TRBV18 with TRBJ1-2; possible D gene TRBD1, 5 bases. The germline V gene has CDR1 KGHSH and CDR2 LQKENI. Between the trimmed V and J ends, which lost 6 bases and 8 bases, there was a span of 16 bases. The CDR3 extends over 13 amino acids. CDR3 DNA sequence: TGTGCCAGCTCCCCAACCGCAGGGCGAGGCTACACCTTC. This gives the protein CASSPTAGRGYTF.

The genes are TRBV5-1 and TRBJ1-1; D possibly corresponds to TRBD1 (5 bases). Between the trimmed V and J ends, which lost 6 bases and 3 bases, there was a span of 12 bases. The V gene's germline CDR1 is SGHRS and CDR2 YFSETQ. This CDR3 contains 13 residues. The CDR3 spells CASKVGGDTEAFF. The CDR3 DNA is TGCGCCAGCAAGGTCGGGGGGGACACTGAAGCTTTCTTT. The variable domain in full, completed from reference TRBV5-1 and TRBJ1-1, reads KAGVTQTPRYLIKTRGQQVTLSCSPISGHRSVSWYQQTPGQGLQFLFEYFSETQRNKGNFPGRFSGRQFSNSRSEMNVSTLELGDSALYLCASKVGGDTEAFFGQGTRLTVV.

The V call is TRBV6-5, the J call TRBJ1-1, with TRBD1 as a possible D gene (6 bases). Germline CDR1 is MNHEY and CDR2 is SVGAGI. The CDR3 covers 14 residues. Trimming removed 6 bases at V and 0 bases at J, with 11 bases between. The CDR3 protein is CASRWDIMNTEAFF. CDR3 in DNA: TGTGCCAGCAGGTGGGACATAATGAACACTGAAGCTTTCTTT.